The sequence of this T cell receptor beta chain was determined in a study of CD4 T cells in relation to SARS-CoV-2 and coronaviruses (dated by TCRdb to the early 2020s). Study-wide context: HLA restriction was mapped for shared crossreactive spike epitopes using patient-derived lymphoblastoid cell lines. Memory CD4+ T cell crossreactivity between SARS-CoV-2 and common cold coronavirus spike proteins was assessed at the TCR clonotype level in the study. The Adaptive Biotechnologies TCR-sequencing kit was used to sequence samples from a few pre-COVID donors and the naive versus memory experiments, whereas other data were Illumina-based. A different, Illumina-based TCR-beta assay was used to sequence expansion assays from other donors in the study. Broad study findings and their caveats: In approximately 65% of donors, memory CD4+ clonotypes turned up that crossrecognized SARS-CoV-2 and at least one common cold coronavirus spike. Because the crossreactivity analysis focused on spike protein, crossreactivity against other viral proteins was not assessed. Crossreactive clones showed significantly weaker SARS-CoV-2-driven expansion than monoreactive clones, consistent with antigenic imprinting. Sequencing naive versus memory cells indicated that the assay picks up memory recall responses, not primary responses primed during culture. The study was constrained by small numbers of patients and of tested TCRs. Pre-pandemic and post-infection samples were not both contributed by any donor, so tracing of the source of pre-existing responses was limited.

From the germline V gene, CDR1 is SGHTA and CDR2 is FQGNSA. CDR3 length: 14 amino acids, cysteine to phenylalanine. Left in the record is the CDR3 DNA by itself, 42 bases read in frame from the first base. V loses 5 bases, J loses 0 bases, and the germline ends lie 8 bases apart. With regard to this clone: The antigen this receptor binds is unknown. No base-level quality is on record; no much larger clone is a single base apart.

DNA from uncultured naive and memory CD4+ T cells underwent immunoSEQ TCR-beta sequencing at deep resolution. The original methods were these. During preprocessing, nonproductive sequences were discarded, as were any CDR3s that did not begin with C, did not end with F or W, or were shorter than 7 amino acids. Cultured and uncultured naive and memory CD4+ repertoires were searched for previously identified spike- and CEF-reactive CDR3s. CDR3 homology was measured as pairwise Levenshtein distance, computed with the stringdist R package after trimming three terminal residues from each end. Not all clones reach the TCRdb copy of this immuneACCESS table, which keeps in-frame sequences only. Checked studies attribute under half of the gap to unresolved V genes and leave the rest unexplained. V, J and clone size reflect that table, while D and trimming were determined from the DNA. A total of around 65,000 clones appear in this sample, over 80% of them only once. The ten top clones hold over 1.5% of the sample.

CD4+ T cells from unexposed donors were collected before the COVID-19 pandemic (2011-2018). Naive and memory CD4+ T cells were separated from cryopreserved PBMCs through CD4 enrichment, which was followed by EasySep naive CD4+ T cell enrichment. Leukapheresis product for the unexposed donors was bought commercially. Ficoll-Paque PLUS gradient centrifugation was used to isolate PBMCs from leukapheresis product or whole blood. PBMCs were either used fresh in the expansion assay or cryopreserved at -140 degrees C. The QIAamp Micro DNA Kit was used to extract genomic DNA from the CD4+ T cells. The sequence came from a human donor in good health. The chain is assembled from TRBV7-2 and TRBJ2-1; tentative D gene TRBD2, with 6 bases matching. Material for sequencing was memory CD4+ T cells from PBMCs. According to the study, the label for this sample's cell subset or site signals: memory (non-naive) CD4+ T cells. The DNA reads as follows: TGTGCCAGCAGCCCGACTAGCTCCTACAATGAGCAGTTCTTC. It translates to CASSPTSSYNEQFF. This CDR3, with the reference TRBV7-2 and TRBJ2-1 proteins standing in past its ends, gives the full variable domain GAGVSQSPSNKVTEKGKDVELRCDPISGHTALYWYRQSLGQGLEFLIYFQGNSAPDKSGLPSDRFSAERTGGSVSTLTIQRTQQEDSAVYLCASSPTSSYNEQFFGPGTRLTVL.